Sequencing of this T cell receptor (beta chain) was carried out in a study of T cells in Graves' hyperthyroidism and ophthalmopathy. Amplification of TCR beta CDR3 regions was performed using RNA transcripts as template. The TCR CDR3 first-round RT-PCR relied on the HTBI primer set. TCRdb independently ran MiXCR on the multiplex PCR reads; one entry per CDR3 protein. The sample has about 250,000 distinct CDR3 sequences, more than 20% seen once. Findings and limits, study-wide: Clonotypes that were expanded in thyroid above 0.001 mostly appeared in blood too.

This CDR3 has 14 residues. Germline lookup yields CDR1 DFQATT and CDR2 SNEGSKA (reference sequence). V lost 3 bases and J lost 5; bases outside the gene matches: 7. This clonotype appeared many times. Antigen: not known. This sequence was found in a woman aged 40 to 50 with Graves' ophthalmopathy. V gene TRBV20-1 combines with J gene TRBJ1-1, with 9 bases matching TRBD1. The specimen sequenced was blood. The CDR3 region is CSASLGTGKTEAFF. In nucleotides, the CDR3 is TGCAGTGCTAGTCTTGGGACAGGGAAAACTGAAGCTTTCTTT.